The text below deals with one T cell receptor (beta chain). Germline CDR1 reads MDHEN; CDR2 reads SYDVKM. The CDR3 runs to 10 residues. Trimming stripped 1 base from V and 8 bases from J, with 0 bases between. This record belongs to a study of OX40 agonist ivuxolimab in advanced cancers. Enrollment shut out patients with autoimmune disease history or systemic immunosuppression. Profiling relied on immunoSEQ multiplex PCR, and the TCRdb table lists in-frame clones only, not all of them. Among about 160,000 clones listed, under 95% were seen once. This chain joins TRBV28 and TRBJ2-1; D gene uncertain. The material was CD4+ or CD8+ T cells sorted from blood, obtained in a trial of the OX40 agonist ivuxolimab. The clonotype was recovered from an adult with an advanced solid tumor such as melanoma, head and neck, liver or kidney cancer. The DNA for the CDR3 is TGTGCCAGCAGTTTATATGAGCAGTTCTTC. This encodes CASSLYEQFF.